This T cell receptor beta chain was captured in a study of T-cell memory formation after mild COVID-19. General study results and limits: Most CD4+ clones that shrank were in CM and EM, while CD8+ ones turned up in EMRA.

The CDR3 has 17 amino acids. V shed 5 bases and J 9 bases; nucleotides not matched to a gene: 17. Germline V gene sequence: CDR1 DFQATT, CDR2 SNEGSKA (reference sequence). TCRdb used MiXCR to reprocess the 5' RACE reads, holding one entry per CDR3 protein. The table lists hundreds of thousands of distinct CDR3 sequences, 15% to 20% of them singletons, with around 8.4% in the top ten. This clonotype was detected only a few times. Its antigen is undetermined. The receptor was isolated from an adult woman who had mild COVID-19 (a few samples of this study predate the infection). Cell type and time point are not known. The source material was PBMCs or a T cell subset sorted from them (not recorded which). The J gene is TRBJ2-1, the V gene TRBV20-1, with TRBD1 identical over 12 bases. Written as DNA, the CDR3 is TGCAGTGCTTCACCTTCATCCGGGACAGGGGGCTTTGGTGAGCAGTTCTTC. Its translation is CSASPSSGTGGFGEQFF.